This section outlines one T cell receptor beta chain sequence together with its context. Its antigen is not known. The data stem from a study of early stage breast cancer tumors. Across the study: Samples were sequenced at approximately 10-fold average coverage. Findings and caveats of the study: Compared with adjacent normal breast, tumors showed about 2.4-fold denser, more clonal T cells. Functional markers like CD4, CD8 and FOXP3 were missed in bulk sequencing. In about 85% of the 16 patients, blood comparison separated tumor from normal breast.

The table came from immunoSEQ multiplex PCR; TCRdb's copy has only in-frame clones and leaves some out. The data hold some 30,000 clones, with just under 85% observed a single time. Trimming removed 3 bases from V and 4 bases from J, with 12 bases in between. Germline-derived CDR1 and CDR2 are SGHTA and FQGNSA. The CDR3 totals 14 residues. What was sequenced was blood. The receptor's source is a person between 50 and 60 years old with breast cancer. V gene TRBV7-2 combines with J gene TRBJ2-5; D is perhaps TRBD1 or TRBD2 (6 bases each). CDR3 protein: CASSFLGGIETQYF. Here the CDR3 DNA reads TGTGCCAGCAGCTTCTTAGGGGGGATAGAGACCCAGTACTTC.